The clone carrying this TCR beta chain appeared once. TCRdb reanalysed the 5' RACE reads using MiXCR and keeps one entry per CDR3 protein. The data contain around 340,000 distinct CDR3 sequences, 10% to 15% of them singletons. With 6 bases removed from V and 13 bases from J, the gap between germline ends came to 27 bases. This CDR3 comprises 15 residues. This sample is part of a study of T-cell memory formation after mild COVID-19. V usage is TRBV12-3 or TRBV12-4 and J usage is TRBJ1-1, with D maybe TRBD1 (6 bases). Input material: PBMCs or a T cell subset sorted from them (not recorded which). The sequence came from a man between 18 and 29 years old who had mild COVID-19 (a few samples of this study predate the infection). Cell type and time point are not known. Here the CDR3 reads CASSREKTGSFKDFF. Here the CDR3 DNA reads TGTGCCAGCAGCCGAGAGAAAACAGGGTCGTTTAAAGATTTCTTT.